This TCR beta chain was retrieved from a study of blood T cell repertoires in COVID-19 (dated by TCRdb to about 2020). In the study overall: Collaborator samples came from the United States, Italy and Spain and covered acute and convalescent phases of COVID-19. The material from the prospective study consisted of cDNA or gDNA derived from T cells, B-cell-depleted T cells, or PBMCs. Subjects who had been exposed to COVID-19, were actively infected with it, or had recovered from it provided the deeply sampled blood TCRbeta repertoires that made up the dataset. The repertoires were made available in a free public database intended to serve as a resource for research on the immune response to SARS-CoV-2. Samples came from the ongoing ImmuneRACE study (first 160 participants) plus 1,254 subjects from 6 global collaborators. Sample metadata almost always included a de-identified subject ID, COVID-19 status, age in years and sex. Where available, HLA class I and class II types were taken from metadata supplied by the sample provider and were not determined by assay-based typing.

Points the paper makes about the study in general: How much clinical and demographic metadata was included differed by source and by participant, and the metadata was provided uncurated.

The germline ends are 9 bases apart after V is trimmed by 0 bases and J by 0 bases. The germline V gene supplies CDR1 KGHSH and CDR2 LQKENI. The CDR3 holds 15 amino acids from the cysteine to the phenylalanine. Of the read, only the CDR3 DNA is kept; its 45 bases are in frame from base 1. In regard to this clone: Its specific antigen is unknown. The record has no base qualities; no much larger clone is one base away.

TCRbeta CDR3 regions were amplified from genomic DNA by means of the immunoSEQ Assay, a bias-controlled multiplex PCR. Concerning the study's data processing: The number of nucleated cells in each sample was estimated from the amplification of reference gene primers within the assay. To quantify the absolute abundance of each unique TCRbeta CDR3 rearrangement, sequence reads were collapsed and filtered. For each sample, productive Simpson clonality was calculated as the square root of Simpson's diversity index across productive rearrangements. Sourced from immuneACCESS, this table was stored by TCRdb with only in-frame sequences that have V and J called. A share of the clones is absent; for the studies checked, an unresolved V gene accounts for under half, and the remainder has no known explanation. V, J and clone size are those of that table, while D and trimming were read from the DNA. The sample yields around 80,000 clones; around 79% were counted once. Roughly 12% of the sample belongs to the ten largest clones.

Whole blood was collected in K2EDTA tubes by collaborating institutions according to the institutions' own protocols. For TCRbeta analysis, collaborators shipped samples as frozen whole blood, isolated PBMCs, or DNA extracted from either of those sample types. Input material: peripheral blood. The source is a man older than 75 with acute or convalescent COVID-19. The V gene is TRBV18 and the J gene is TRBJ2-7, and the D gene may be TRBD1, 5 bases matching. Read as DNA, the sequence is TGTGCCAGCTCACCACCGGACACCAGCTCCTACGAGCAGTACTTC. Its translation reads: CASSPPDTSSYEQYF.